The 16 T cell receptor beta chains below come from one sample, sequenced in a study of technical replicates of blood from several donors. The assay was immunoSEQ multiplex PCR, and TCRdb's table has in-frame clones only and misses some. The sample carries fewer than 75,000 clones, 70% to 90% recorded once. The sample was PBMCs. All receptors come from a human donor in good health. Some clones in this sample may be carry-over from other donors' samples.

The chain is built from TRBV7-9 and TRBJ1-3, with D unclear. Trimming stripped 2 bases from V and 10 bases from J, with 30 bases between. The CDR3 spans 19 residues. Germline loops: CDR1 SEHNR, CDR2 FQNEAQ (reference sequence). CDR3 in DNA: TGTGCCAGCAGCTTAAGTAGGGAACGGAGGTACTCTGGGTTTCCTACCATATATTTT. This translates into CASSLSRERRYSGFPTIYF.

The table lists this clone with a count of one. J is TRBJ2-1 and V is TRBV7-9, with TRBD1 as a possible D gene (5 bases). Germline CDR1 and CDR2: SEHNR and FQNEAQ (reference sequence). CDR3 length: 15 amino acids. V was clipped by 2 bases and J by 0 bases, with 8 bases between them. CDR3: CASSLQGSSYNEQFF. Written as DNA, the CDR3 is TGTGCCAGCAGCTTACAGGGAAGCTCCTACAATGAGCAGTTCTTC.

V usage is TRBV7-9 and J usage is TRBJ1-2; a weak D match, TRBD1 (5 bases). The germline V gene has CDR1 SEHNR and CDR2 FQNEAQ (reference sequence). V gave up 3 bases and J gave up 9 bases, with 17 bases separating them. The CDR3 totals 14 residues. CDR3 nucleotide sequence: TGTGCCAGCAGCTTGGGCCCCAGGGTGTTTAGCTACACCTTC. Its translation: CASSLGPRVFSYTF.

This chain uses TRBV4-3 with TRBJ2-2; D not certain. Trimming stripped 1 base from V and 13 bases from J, with 16 bases between. The CDR3 sequence is 14 residues long. From germline, CDR1 is LGHNA and CDR2 YSLEER. For the CDR3, the DNA is TGCGCCAGCAGCCAAGCCCGACAAACAACTCCGCTGTTTTTT. This gives the protein CASSQARQTTPLFF.

The rearrangement uses TRBV6-6 and TRBJ1-1; TRBD1 matches at 11 bases. Unmatched junction bases numbered 8, after V lost 6 bases and J lost 2 bases. Germline V gene sequence: CDR1 MNHNY, CDR2 SVGAGI (reference sequence). The CDR3 contains 16 residues. In DNA, the CDR3 is TGTGCCAGCAGCCTTGGACAGGGGGCAGGAAACACTGAAGCTTTCTTT. It specifies CASSLGQGAGNTEAFF.

The gene calls are TRBV7-6 and TRBJ2-5, with D perhaps TRBD1 (7 bases). There are 13 residues in the CDR3. In germline, CDR1 is SGHVS, CDR2 FNYEAQ. Trimming removed 6 bases from V and 4 bases from J, with 12 bases in between. CDR3: CASSYQGGETQYF. DNA of the CDR3: TGTGCCAGCAGTTATCAGGGGGGAGAGACCCAGTACTTC. Full variable domain (remainder filled in from reference TRBV7-6 and TRBJ2-5): GAGVSQSPRYKVTKRGQDVALRCDPISGHVSLYWYRQALGQGPEFLTYFNYEAQQDKSGLPNDRFSAERPEGSISTLTIQRTEQRDSAMYRCASSYQGGETQYFGPGTRLLVL.

V usage is TRBV5-4 and J usage is TRBJ2-2; 8 nucleotides line up with TRBD2. The CDR3 has 15 amino acids. Germline V gene data show CDR1 as SGHNT and CDR2 as YYREEE (reference sequence). The V and J ends lost 4 bases and 2 bases, in that order; junction bases with no gene match: 4. The CDR3 loop reads CASSPGTRNTGELFF. The CDR3, as DNA: TGTGCCAGCAGCCCCGGGACTAGAAACACCGGGGAGCTGTTTTTT.

The chain combines TRBV7-3 with TRBJ2-5; 12 bases map to TRBD2. The J segment lost 5 bases and the V segment lost 0 bases, leaving 1 base of the junction unmatched. Germline CDR1 reads SGHTA; CDR2 reads FQGTGA. The CDR3 extends over 15 amino acids. In DNA form, the CDR3 reads TGTGCCAGCAGCTTAACGGGGACTAGCGGGGAGACCCAGTACTTC. Translation gives CASSLTGTSGETQYF.

The chain is built from TRBV7-2 and TRBJ1-1; TRBD1 is a possible D gene (5 bases). In germline, CDR1 is SGHTA, CDR2 FQGNSA. This CDR3 has 14 residues. V dropped 1 base and J dropped 5 bases, with 11 bases sitting between them. The CDR3 bases are TGTGCCAGCAGCTTAGACCAGGGAGGGACTGAAGCTTTCTTT. It yields the protein CASSLDQGGTEAFF. Complete variable domain (other parts from reference TRBV7-2 and TRBJ1-1): GAGVSQSPSNKVTEKGKDVELRCDPISGHTALYWYRQSLGQGLEFLIYFQGNSAPDKSGLPSDRFSAERTGGSVSTLTIQRTQQEDSAVYLCASSLDQGGTEAFFGQGTRLTVV.

The chain carries TRBV27 and TRBJ2-2, with 8 bases aligning to TRBD1. Germline CDR1 is MNHEY and CDR2 is SMNVEV (reference sequence). The CDR3 is 14 residues long. V shed 6 bases and J 5 bases; nucleotides not matched to a gene: 5. The CDR3 sequence is CASRGQGRTGELFF. The CDR3 bases are TGTGCCAGCAGAGGACAGGGACGAACCGGGGAGCTGTTTTTT.

This clone has a single count. The chain employs TRBV7-8 and TRBJ2-3; 13 positions agree with TRBD2. Looked up from germline, CDR1 is SGHVS and CDR2 is FQNEAQ. The CDR3 contains 15 residues. After removal of 3 bases from V and 6 bases from J, the junction contained 3 bases not matched to a gene. CDR3 amino acids: CASSFTSGGVDTQYF. The CDR3 DNA follows: TGTGCCAGCAGCTTTACTAGCGGGGGGGTGGATACGCAGTATTTT.

The chain carries TRBV29-1 and TRBJ1-2; D uncertain. Trimming removed 3 bases from V and 4 bases from J, with 12 bases in between. Germline values: CDR1 SQVTM, CDR2 ANQGSEA. The CDR3 is 13 residues long. CDR3 DNA: TGCAGCGTTGATACGGGGATTAGCTATGGCTACACCTTC. Its translation is CSVDTGISYGYTF.

The rearrangement links TRBV29-1 to TRBJ1-1, with TRBD1 matching 10 bases. Germline V gene data show CDR1 as SQVTM and CDR2 as ANQGSEA. The CDR3 is made up of 15 amino acids. With V trimmed by 8 bases and J by 1 base, 10 bases remained unmatched. The CDR3 sequence is CSSTGTGVWNTEAFF. The CDR3 DNA follows: TGCAGCTCTACTGGGACAGGGGTTTGGAACACTGAAGCTTTCTTT.

CDR3 nucleotide sequence: TGTGCCAGAAGCTCGTGGGTGGGGCACTTGAACACTGAAGCTTTCTTT. Protein sequence: CARSSWVGHLNTEAFF. The chain has TRBV5-3 and TRBJ1-1; weak D call: TRBD1 (5 bases). TRBV5-3 is given ORF status, its function remaining uncertain. The CDR3 runs 16 residues. V shed 3 bases and J shed 0 bases, with 15 bases lying between them.

The DNA of the CDR3 is TGTGCCAGCAGCTCGACAGCGGGAAACACCATATATTTT. Amino acid sequence: CASSSTAGNTIYF. This chain links TRBV7-8 with TRBJ1-3; tentative D call: TRBD1 (5 bases). The CDR3 contains 13 residues. Germline-derived CDR1 and CDR2 are SGHVS and FQNEAQ. With 4 bases removed from V and 4 bases from J, the gap between germline ends came to 8 bases. Full variable domain (outside the CDR3, taken from reference TRBV7-8 and TRBJ1-3): GAGVSQSPRYKVAKRGQDVALRCDPISGHVSLFWYQQALGQGPEFLTYFQNEAQLDKSGLPSDRFFAERPEGSVSTLKIQRTQQEDSAVYLCASSSTAGNTIYFGEGSWLTVV.

V gene TRBV7-9 combines with J gene TRBJ2-5; 9 nucleotides line up with TRBD1. CDR3 length: 14 amino acids. Germline CDR1 and CDR2: SEHNR and FQNEAQ (reference sequence). Trimming removed 5 bases from V and 5 bases from J; junction bases left unmatched: 6. In DNA, the CDR3 is TGTGCCAGCAGCGCGGACAGGGGTCGGGAGACCCAGTACTTC. Residues: CASSADRGRETQYF.